These T cell receptor beta chains were read from a single sample in a study of blood T cells in healthy people across ages. MiXCR was run by TCRdb on the 5' RACE reads, yielding one entry per CDR3 protein. The sample carries 1 million or so distinct CDR3 sequences, 35% to 50% recorded once. Material: blood. These TCRs come from a woman aged 55-70 years in good health. The CDR3 runs from the conserved cysteine through the conserved F or W. Fields, in order: clone size, V gene, D gene, J gene, CDR3 length, CDR3 protein, CDR3 DNA. A D gene is named only where the DNA matches it firmly. Part of the rows lack a size; the others show once, few, many or a class for expanded clones.

>NA|TRBV6-1|NA|TRBJ1-1|13
CASSSGEGTEAFF
TGTGCCAGCAGCTCAGGGGAAGGGACTGAAGCTTTCTTT
>few|TRBV11-2|TRBD1|TRBJ1-2|17
CASSFTTTTGGSYGYTF
TGTGCCAGCAGCTTCACGACCACGACAGGGGGCAGCTATGGCTACACCTTC
>few|TRBV7-2|TRBD2|TRBJ2-1|15
CASTLTSGYYNEQFF
TGTGCCAGCACTCTGACTAGCGGCTACTACAATGAGCAGTTCTTC
>many|TRBV6-2/TRBV6-3|NA|TRBJ2-7|16
CASSYTASVSSYEQYF
TGTGCCAGCAGTTATACCGCTAGCGTATCCTCCTACGAGCAGTACTTC
>NA|TRBV7-9|NA|TRBJ2-5|11
CASQGQETQYF
TGTGCCAGCCAGGGGCAAGAGACCCAGTACTTC
>NA|TRBV7-9|TRBD1|TRBJ2-7|15
CASSLAGQAHDEQYF
TGTGCCAGCAGCTTAGCGGGACAGGCCCATGACGAGCAGTACTTC
>few|TRBV27|TRBD1|TRBJ2-5|15
CASSFAAGGRETQYF
TGTGCCAGCAGTTTCGCGGCAGGGGGCCGGGAGACCCAGTACTTC
>few|TRBV7-3|TRBD2|TRBJ2-1|18
CASSLIPSGRANYNEQFF
TGTGCCAGCAGCTTAATCCCCAGCGGGAGGGCTAACTACAATGAGCAGTTCTTC
>NA|TRBV20-1|NA|TRBJ2-5|13
CSANFQGGETQYF
TGCAGTGCTAACTTCCAGGGTGGAGAGACCCAGTACTTC
>NA|TRBV20-1|NA|TRBJ2-1|16
CSANYLGASSYNEQFF
TGCAGTGCTAACTATCTAGGGGCGAGCTCCTACAATGAGCAGTTCTTC
>NA|TRBV5-1|TRBD1|TRBJ2-7|15
CASSTLTGAYNEQYF
TGCGCCAGCAGCACCCTAACAGGGGCCTACAATGAGCAGTACTTC
>many|TRBV4-2|NA|TRBJ2-7|15
CASSQDGQGSYEQYF
TGTGCCAGCAGCCAAGACGGGCAGGGTTCCTACGAGCAGTACTTC
>NA|TRBV6-1|NA|TRBJ2-7|14
CASQLRAPSYEQYF
TGTGCCAGCCAACTCAGGGCACCATCCTACGAGCAGTACTTC
>NA|TRBV3-1|NA|TRBJ2-3|14
CASSHVLAADTQYF
TGTGCCAGCAGCCACGTTCTAGCAGCGGATACGCAGTATTTT
>NA|TRBV28|TRBD1|TRBJ2-1|15
CASITGTGWNNEQFF
TGTGCCAGCATCACCGGGACAGGGTGGAACAATGAGCAGTTCTTC
>NA|TRBV10-3|NA|TRBJ2-7|14
CAIRAVGDDHEQYF
TGTGCCATCAGGGCAGTAGGGGATGACCACGAGCAGTACTTC
>NA|TRBV27|NA|TRBJ2-1|13
CAGVREVDNEQFF
TGTGCCGGGGTGCGGGAAGTGGACAATGAGCAGTTCTTC
>few|TRBV11-2|TRBD2|TRBJ2-3|16
CASSLRASGSTDTQYF
TGTGCCAGCAGCTTACGGGCTAGCGGCTCCACAGATACGCAGTATTTT
>many|TRBV5-1|TRBD1|TRBJ1-6|14
CASSGTTGLSPLHF
TGCGCCAGCAGCGGAACGACAGGGCTTTCACCCCTCCACTTT
>NA|TRBV7-2|NA|TRBJ2-2|18
CASSLVGHRILNTGELFF
TGTGCCAGCAGCTTAGTAGGCCACAGGATCCTGAACACCGGGGAGCTGTTTTTT
>NA|TRBV7-3|NA|TRBJ1-6|13
CASSWGVNSPLHF
TGTGCCAGCAGCTGGGGTGTGAATTCACCCCTCCACTTT
>few|TRBV13|TRBD1|TRBJ2-5|15
CASSRIGTGQETQYF
TGTGCCAGCAGCCGAATTGGGACAGGACAAGAGACCCAGTACTTC
>NA|TRBV24-1|NA|TRBJ2-1|12
CATSLGGPIQFF
TGTGCCACCAGCTTGGGGGGCCCCATCCAGTTCTTC
>few|TRBV9|NA|TRBJ2-1|15
CASSVGGTTYNEQFF
TGTGCCAGCAGCGTAGGGGGGACCACCTACAATGAGCAGTTCTTC
>few|TRBV28|NA|TRBJ1-4|14
CASSFPGANEKLFF
TGTGCCAGCAGTTTTCCGGGAGCTAATGAAAAACTGTTTTTT
>NA|TRBV10-2|TRBD2|TRBJ2-7|15
CASRLLSGRNYEQYF
TGCGCCAGCAGACTACTTAGCGGGAGGAACTACGAGCAGTACTTC
>NA|TRBV3-1|NA|TRBJ2-5|14
CASSPSARQETQYF
TGTGCCAGCAGCCCCTCGGCTAGGCAAGAGACCCAGTACTTC
>NA|TRBV28|TRBD1|TRBJ2-4|16
CASSYIGTGLKNIQYF
TGTGCCAGCAGTTATATAGGGACAGGGTTAAAAAACATTCAGTACTTC
>NA|TRBV11-2|NA|TRBJ2-5|13
CASSRGVQKTQYF
TGTGCCAGCAGTAGGGGGGTCCAAAAGACCCAGTACTTC
>NA|TRBV29-1|NA|TRBJ2-1|12
CSVEAGVTGQFF
TGCAGCGTTGAAGCTGGGGTCACGGGGCAGTTCTTC
>NA|TRBV9|TRBD2|TRBJ2-7|15
CASSKKATSGDEQYF
TGTGCCAGCAGCAAAAAGGCGACTAGCGGGGACGAGCAGTACTTC
>NA|TRBV7-6|NA|TRBJ2-5|13
CASSSAGLGTQYF
TGTGCCAGCAGCTCAGCGGGTCTGGGGACCCAGTACTTC
>NA|TRBV9|NA|TRBJ2-7|13
CASSVQQGYEQYF
TGTGCCAGCAGCGTACAACAGGGCTACGAGCAGTACTTC
>NA|TRBV20-1|TRBD2|TRBJ2-3|13
CSAISGSADTQYF
TGCAGTGCAATTAGCGGGAGCGCAGATACGCAGTATTTT
>few|TRBV7-9|NA|TRBJ2-1|15
CASSQGRANHNEQFF
TGTGCCAGCAGCCAGGGACGAGCGAACCACAATGAGCAGTTCTTC
>few|TRBV6-6|NA|TRBJ2-1|16
CASSYDGRTINNEQFF
TGTGCCAGCAGTTACGACGGCCGTACTATAAACAATGAGCAGTTCTTC
>NA|TRBV2|TRBD2|TRBJ2-5|15
CASSGLAGNQETQYF
TGTGCCAGCAGTGGACTAGCGGGGAACCAAGAGACCCAGTACTTC
>NA|TRBV20-1|NA|TRBJ2-3|14
CSARVDPGPDTQYF
TGCAGTGCTAGAGTGGATCCGGGGCCAGATACGCAGTATTTT
>NA|TRBV10-3|NA|TRBJ2-7|12
CAGGGQNNEQYF
TGTGCGGGCGGGGGCCAAAACAATGAGCAGTACTTC
>few|TRBV12-3/TRBV12-4|NA|TRBJ1-5|13
CASSFFSTQPQHF
TGTGCCAGCAGTTTTTTTTCGACTCAGCCCCAGCATTTT
>few|TRBV29-1|NA|TRBJ1-1|14
CSVPHRRGGTEAFF
TGCAGCGTTCCCCACCGGAGGGGAGGCACTGAAGCTTTCTTT
>NA|TRBV4-3|TRBD2|TRBJ2-1|15
CASSQGREGYNEQFF
TGCGCCAGCAGCCAAGGGCGGGAGGGGTACAATGAGCAGTTCTTC